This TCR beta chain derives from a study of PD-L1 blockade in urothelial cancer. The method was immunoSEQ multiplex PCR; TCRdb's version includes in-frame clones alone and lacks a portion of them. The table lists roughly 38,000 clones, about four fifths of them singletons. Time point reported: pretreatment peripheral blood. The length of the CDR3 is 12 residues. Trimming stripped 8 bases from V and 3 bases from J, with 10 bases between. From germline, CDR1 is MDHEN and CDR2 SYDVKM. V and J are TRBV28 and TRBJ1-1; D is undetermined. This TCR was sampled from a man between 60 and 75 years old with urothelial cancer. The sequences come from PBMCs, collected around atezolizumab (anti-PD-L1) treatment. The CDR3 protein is CASLREDTEAFF. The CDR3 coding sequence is TGTGCCAGCCTAAGGGAGGACACTGAAGCTTTCTTT.